This is a list of T cell receptor beta chains from one sample in a study of OX40 agonist ivuxolimab in advanced cancers. TCRdb's table, derived via immunoSEQ multiplex PCR, lists solely in-frame clones and lacks some. The table shows 45,000 to 65,000 clones, with 82% occurring only once. Sample: CD4+ or CD8+ T cells sorted from blood, taken in a trial of the OX40 agonist ivuxolimab. All receptors come from an adult with an advanced solid tumor such as melanoma, head and neck, liver or kidney cancer. Each CDR3 is given with its conserved first and last residue. The D gene is left open where the match is weak.

CDR3: CASSHLSGSYNEQFF; V: TRBV14; D: TRBD2; J: TRBJ2-1
CDR3: CASSLWSLAGMGETQYF; V: TRBV7-9; D: TRBD2; J: TRBJ2-5
CDR3: CASSAGTGIRLDF; V: TRBV6-5; D: TRBD1; J: TRBJ2-7
CDR3: CASVEGAKLFF; V: TRBV2; D: TRBD1; J: TRBJ1-4
CDR3: CASSVGGRSYEQYF; V: TRBV2; D: .; J: TRBJ2-7
CDR3: CASSQALSGGNNEQFF; V: TRBV18; D: TRBD2; J: TRBJ2-1
CDR3: CASSPTIRQPANYGYTF; V: TRBV5-4; D: .; J: TRBJ1-2
CDR3: CASSPPGSTGGLYGYTF; V: TRBV28; D: .; J: TRBJ1-2
CDR3: CASKTGKTHGYTF; V: TRBV28; D: .; J: TRBJ1-2
CDR3: CATSAVGYNEQFF; V: TRBV19; D: .; J: TRBJ2-1
CDR3: CASSLLAGNEQYF; V: TRBV5-4; D: TRBD2; J: TRBJ2-7
CDR3: CASQFAGGNTIYF; V: TRBV19; D: .; J: TRBJ1-3
CDR3: CASSLGGGPQELFF; V: TRBV5-6; D: .; J: TRBJ1-4
CDR3: CASSLGPSGRANEQYF; V: TRBV5-5; D: TRBD2; J: TRBJ2-7
CDR3: CASSKGVGDRGRSFF; V: TRBV19; D: TRBD1; J: TRBJ1-1
CDR3: CASSGRDPGRNYTEAFF; V: TRBV5-1; D: .; J: TRBJ1-1
CDR3: CASSPSGLNNEQFF; V: TRBV7-3; D: .; J: TRBJ2-1
CDR3: CASSLHGDPQETQYF; V: TRBV7-2; D: .; J: TRBJ2-5
CDR3: CASSGAGVRSYNEQFF; V: TRBV25-1; D: TRBD2; J: TRBJ2-1
CDR3: CASSPVLQGDYGYTF; V: TRBV18; D: TRBD1; J: TRBJ1-2
CDR3: CASSKTGEGEQFF; V: TRBV9; D: TRBD1; J: TRBJ2-1
CDR3: CASSPRQGRQEAFF; V: TRBV6-5; D: .; J: TRBJ1-1
CDR3: CASRPGASNNYGYTF; V: TRBV28; D: .; J: TRBJ1-2
CDR3: CASTSLGAYSNQPQHF; V: TRBV19; D: .; J: TRBJ1-5
CDR3: CASNYPGTGGKEKLFF; V: TRBV5-8; D: TRBD1; J: TRBJ1-4
CDR3: CASRPRDRGRSTEAFF; V: TRBV11-3; D: TRBD1; J: TRBJ1-1
CDR3: CASSLSTLNTEAFF; V: TRBV5-5; D: .; J: TRBJ1-1
CDR3: CASSPPTGGNSPLHF; V: TRBV18; D: .; J: TRBJ1-6
CDR3: CATGQGADTQYF; V: TRBV10-1; D: TRBD1; J: TRBJ2-3
CDR3: CASSPGIGTSGGSYNEQFF; V: TRBV11-2; D: TRBD2; J: TRBJ2-1
CDR3: CASRILRGAYYGYTF; V: TRBV6-6; D: .; J: TRBJ1-2
CDR3: CASSFRRGQNTGELFF; V: TRBV5-6; D: .; J: TRBJ2-2
CDR3: CASSLAVAGGYTF; V: TRBV5-1; D: .; J: TRBJ1-2
CDR3: CASSLRVRTANYGYTF; V: TRBV5-6; D: .; J: TRBJ1-2